This T cell receptor beta chain was recorded in a study of T cell repertoires in cytomegalovirus infection. Study in general: Indications came from public TCR beta signatures; they pointed to CMV infection and to a matching HLA type.

Germline assignment: CDR1 SGHVS and CDR2 FQNEAQ. J was trimmed by 2 bases and V by 6 bases; bases with no gene match: 8. This CDR3 has 16 residues. TCRdb re-called the reads with MiXCR, one entry per CDR3 protein. This table has around 350,000 distinct CDR3 sequences, 15% to 20% appearing once. General study findings and limits: The ex vivo response was dominated by HLA-C-restricted CMV-specific TCR beta clonotypes.

This clonotype was seen at least ten times. Its antigen is unidentified. The chain couples TRBV7-8 to TRBJ2-3, with TRBD1 matching 10 bases. Sample: PBMCs. The sequence was obtained from a human donor in good health (CMV status not recorded). Some clones in this sample may be carry-over from other donors' samples. The CDR3 region is CASRNRGTGDTDTQYF. The CDR3 DNA is TGTGCCAGCAGAAACCGGGGGACAGGGGACACAGATACGCAGTATTTT.